The clone carrying this TCR beta chain was counted a single time. The data were taken from a study of shared clonotypes between healthy human individuals. This CDR3 comprises 16 residues. The J segment lost 1 base and the V segment lost 4 bases, leaving 5 bases of the junction unmatched. Germline CDR1 SGHRS, CDR2 YFSETQ. Sequenced by immunoSEQ multiplex PCR; TCRdb stores in-frame clones only, minus some. The sample holds roughly 1,500,000 clones, just under 99% seen once. The sequence derives from a man in his thirties or forties in good health. Sequenced input: naive CD4+ T cells sorted from blood. Indicated subset: CD45RA+ positively selected. The V and J genes are TRBV5-1 and TRBJ2-3, with 11 positions matching TRBD2. The CDR3 reads CASSVGLAERTDTQYF. The CDR3 nucleotides are TGCGCCAGCAGCGTGGGACTAGCGGAGCGCACAGATACGCAGTATTTT.